The TCR beta chain under discussion was sequenced for a study of CD8+CD57+ T cells in acquired aplastic anemia. Across the study: Recorded DNA amounts for sorted CD4+ and CD8+ cells had an average of approximately 3 ug.

Patients sequenced had flow cytometry evidence of CD8+CD57+ cell expansion. The patients all had a severe acquired aplastic anemia diagnosis. Patients were therapy-naive when their blood was sampled. Germline CDR1 reads SGHVS; CDR2 reads FNYEAQ. The CDR3 is made up of 11 amino acids. V dropped 5 bases and J dropped 5 bases, with 3 bases sitting between them. This clonotype occurred many times. The target antigen is unknown. General study findings and limits: Fewer than 35 sequences, all CD8+ CDR3, were shared between patients and controls.

Genomic DNA provided the template from which TCR beta VDJ and CDR3 profiles were obtained. MiXCR was run by TCRdb on the reads, yielding one entry per CDR3 protein. The data contain 150,000 to 170,000 distinct CDR3 sequences, 40% to 65% of them seen just once; the ten biggest clones take up approximately 12%. J is TRBJ2-2 and V is TRBV7-6; D is unclear. This receptor was taken from a human donor with aplastic anemia. The sequencing sample was made of sorted CD4+, CD8+, or CD8+CD57+ T cells (not recorded which) from PBMCs. The DNA of the CDR3 is TGTGCCAGCAGCCCAACCGGGGAGCTGTTTTTT. Translating it yields CASSPTGELFF.